This T cell receptor (beta chain) was captured in a study of graft-versus-host responses after intestinal transplantation. As for the study in general: Among the recipients, all got anti-thymocyte globulin induction and then tacrolimus and steroids for 2 to 3 years.

Produced via immunoSEQ multiplex PCR; TCRdb's table is partial and in-frame only. The sample includes about 98,000 clones, over 80% of them seen just once. Points from the study as a whole: The highest levels of circulating GvH clones went along with early declines in HvG clones after transplant.

The CDR3 contains 15 residues. Germline CDR1 reads PRHDT; CDR2 reads FYEKMQ (reference sequence). V lost 5 bases and J lost 2; bases outside the gene matches: 7. For this clone: The antigen remains unidentified.

This chain connects TRBV13 to TRBJ1-1; 8 nucleotides align to TRBD1. Sequenced here: unstimulated CD8+ T cells sorted from spleen or lymph node cells, sampled before intestinal transplant. This sequence was found in a human donor who received an intestinal transplant. The CDR3 DNA sequence: TGTGCCAGCAGCCCTCTCGGACAGGGAAACACTGAAGCTTTCTTT. Its translation is CASSPLGQGNTEAFF.